The rows below give T cell receptor beta chains drawn from one sample of a study of cytomegalovirus exposure and HLA in healthy donors. The repertoire was sequenced with immunoSEQ multiplex PCR; TCRdb's copy has only in-frame clones and lacks some. Of some 170,000 clones detected, over 85% appear once; the ten largest clones hold 4% to 4.5%. The source material was PBMCs. These receptors were collected from a young man in good health and CMV-seropositive. The CDR3 runs from the conserved cysteine through the conserved F or W. D genes are given only for firm matches. Some rows have no size entry. The others give once, few or many, or a class for an expanded clone.

>TRBJ2-5|NA|TRBV7-9|NA
CASSLASYYQETQYF
TGTGCCAGCAGCTTAGCGTCGTACTACCAAGAGACCCAGTACTTC
>TRBJ2-7|NA|TRBV18|NA
CASSPLREKTDPTRYEQYF
TGTGCCAGCTCGCCCCTACGGGAGAAGACCGATCCTACACGCTACGAGCAGTACTTC
>TRBJ2-1|TRBD2|TRBV30|NA
CAWSAGTSGYNEQFF
TGTGCCTGGAGTGCAGGGACTAGCGGGTACAATGAGCAGTTCTTC
>TRBJ2-7|TRBD2|TRBV9|NA
CASSPTIASGSSYEQYF
TGTGCCAGCAGCCCAACCATAGCTAGCGGGAGCTCCTACGAGCAGTACTTC
>TRBJ2-5|NA|TRBV5-8|NA
CASSPGAGEQETQYF
TGTGCCAGCAGCCCTGGGGCAGGGGAGCAAGAGACCCAGTACTTC
>TRBJ2-1|NA|TRBV10-3|once
CAIRGSSAHEQFF
TGTGCCATCAGGGGCTCTAGCGCCCATGAGCAGTTCTTC
>TRBJ2-7|TRBD2|TRBV19|NA
CASSASGSSYEQYF
TGTGCCAGTAGCGCTAGCGGGAGCTCCTACGAGCAGTACTTC
>TRBJ2-7|TRBD2|TRBV5-4|NA
CASSLGLAGAYEQYF
TGTGCCAGCAGCTTGGGCCTAGCGGGGGCCTACGAGCAGTACTTC
>TRBJ2-1|NA|TRBV29-1|NA
CSVERTGEGYNEQFF
TGCAGCGTTGAACGTACGGGAGAAGGTTACAATGAGCAGTTCTTC
>TRBJ2-1|TRBD2|TRBV4-1|NA
CASSQGPLAGGYNEQFF
TGCGCCAGCAGCCAAGGACCCCTGGCGGGGGGGTACAATGAGCAGTTCTTC
>TRBJ2-4|NA|TRBV30|NA
CAWSKTGLGHIQYF
TGTGCCTGGAGTAAAACAGGGCTTGGGCACATTCAGTACTTC
>TRBJ1-3|TRBD1|TRBV11-2|NA
CASSVGTASSGNTIYF
TGTGCCAGCAGCGTCGGGACAGCGAGCTCTGGAAACACCATATATTTT
>TRBJ2-5|NA|TRBV30|NA
CAFRTPPPKETQYF
TGTGCCTTTAGGACTCCACCGCCTAAAGAGACCCAGTACTTC
>TRBJ2-1|TRBD2|TRBV6-4|NA
CASSVLAGGIHEQFF
TGTGCCAGCAGTGTACTTGCGGGAGGAATCCATGAGCAGTTCTTC
>TRBJ2-7|TRBD2|TRBV5-5|NA
CASSLGLAGTSYEQYF
TGTGCCAGCAGCTTGGGACTAGCGGGGACCTCCTACGAGCAGTACTTC
>TRBJ2-7|TRBD2|TRBV7-2|NA
CASSLPGTSSYEQYF
TGTGCCAGCAGCCTCCCAGGGACTAGCTCCTACGAGCAGTACTTC
>TRBJ2-5|NA|TRBV21-1|once
CASVVRDNQETQYF
TGTGCCAGCGTGGTCCGGGACAACCAAGAGACCCAGTACTTC
>TRBJ2-7|NA|TRBV5-6|NA
CASSVSGSSYEQYF
TGTGCCAGCAGCGTTAGCGGTAGCTCCTACGAGCAGTACTTC
>TRBJ2-5|NA|TRBV27|NA
CASRGSGTLQETQYF
TGTGCCAGCAGGGGTAGCGGTACCTTACAAGAGACCCAGTACTTC
>TRBJ1-5|TRBD1|TRBV19|NA
CASSSGGGVGQPQHF
TGTGCCAGTAGTTCGGGAGGGGGCGTCGGACAGCCCCAGCATTTT
>TRBJ2-7|TRBD2|TRBV2|NA
CASSALAGKYEQYF
TGTGCCAGCAGTGCACTAGCGGGAAAATACGAGCAGTACTTC
>TRBJ1-4|NA|TRBV27|NA
CASSSRVTNEKLFF
TGTGCCAGCAGTTCGAGGGTAACTAATGAAAAACTGTTTTTT
>TRBJ2-7|NA|TRBV5-5|NA
CASSPEFSSYEQYF
TGTGCCAGCAGCCCCGAATTTAGCTCCTACGAGCAGTACTTC
>TRBJ2-4|NA|TRBV5-1|NA
CASSLLRTGGLIAKNIQYF
TGCGCCAGCAGCTTGTTACGGACAGGCGGACTAATAGCCAAAAACATTCAGTACTTC
>TRBJ1-3|NA|TRBV28|NA
CASSFRGSGNTIYF
TGTGCCAGCAGTTTTAGGGGTTCCGGAAACACCATATATTTT
>TRBJ2-1|NA|TRBV6-1|NA
CASTPGQQGNEQFF
TGTGCCAGCACCCCGGGTCAGCAGGGCAATGAGCAGTTCTTC
>TRBJ2-5|NA|TRBV4-1|NA
CASSQDGQGLKTQYF
TGCGCCAGCAGCCAAGACGGGCAGGGGCTGAAGACCCAGTACTTC
>TRBJ1-1|TRBD1|TRBV2|NA
CASRAPTGGSTEAFF
TGTGCCAGCAGGGCCCCGACAGGGGGCTCTACTGAAGCTTTCTTT
>TRBJ2-1|TRBD2|TRBV27|NA
CASSLTSRYNEQFF
TGTGCCAGCAGTTTGACTAGCAGATACAATGAGCAGTTCTTC
>TRBJ1-2|TRBD1|TRBV30|once
CAWSPDRGSYGYTF
TGTGCCTGGAGCCCCGACAGGGGCTCGTATGGCTACACCTTC
>TRBJ2-1|NA|TRBV5-4|NA
CASSLDFGAALGNEQFF
TGTGCCAGCAGCTTGGATTTTGGAGCGGCCCTAGGGAATGAGCAGTTCTTC
>TRBJ2-5|NA|TRBV6-6|NA
CASSLQFPETQYF
TGTGCCAGCAGTCTTCAGTTCCCGGAGACCCAGTACTTC
>TRBJ1-4|NA|TRBV7-9|NA
CASSLSWVAANEKLFF
TGTGCCAGCAGCTTATCATGGGTGGCGGCTAATGAAAAACTGTTTTTT
>TRBJ1-2|NA|TRBV2|NA
CASSEEMAGSYGYTF
TGTGCCAGCAGTGAAGAGATGGCGGGGTCCTATGGCTACACCTTC
>TRBJ2-1|TRBD2|TRBV7-6|NA
CASSFLAGVNSLNEQFF
TGTGCCAGCAGCTTTTTAGCGGGAGTTAATTCCCTCAATGAGCAGTTCTTC
>TRBJ1-5|TRBD1|TRBV30|once
CAWTPGTGHQPQHF
TGTGCCTGGACCCCCGGGACAGGGCATCAGCCCCAGCATTTT
>TRBJ2-3|TRBD2|TRBV7-2|NA
CASSLAGLAGSGTDTQYF
TGTGCCAGCAGCTTAGCCGGACTAGCGGGAAGTGGCACAGATACGCAGTATTTT
>TRBJ1-1|NA|TRBV28|NA
CASSLSGGYTEAFF
TGTGCCAGCAGTTTAAGCGGGGGTTACACTGAAGCTTTCTTT
>TRBJ1-4|TRBD1|TRBV2|NA
CASRPDRGDGNEKLFF
TGTGCCAGCCGGCCGGACAGGGGTGATGGTAATGAAAAACTGTTTTTT
>TRBJ1-2|TRBD1|TRBV7-9|NA
CASSLVAGGNYGYTF
TGTGCCAGCAGCTTAGTCGCAGGGGGCAACTATGGCTACACCTTC
>TRBJ1-5|TRBD1|TRBV2|NA
CASSRDREAHFSNQPQHF
TGTGCCAGCAGCCGGGACAGGGAAGCTCATTTTAGCAATCAGCCCCAGCATTTT
>TRBJ2-7|TRBD1|TRBV7-9|few
CASSSGQGSYEQYF
TGTGCCAGCAGCTCGGGACAGGGGTCCTACGAGCAGTACTTC